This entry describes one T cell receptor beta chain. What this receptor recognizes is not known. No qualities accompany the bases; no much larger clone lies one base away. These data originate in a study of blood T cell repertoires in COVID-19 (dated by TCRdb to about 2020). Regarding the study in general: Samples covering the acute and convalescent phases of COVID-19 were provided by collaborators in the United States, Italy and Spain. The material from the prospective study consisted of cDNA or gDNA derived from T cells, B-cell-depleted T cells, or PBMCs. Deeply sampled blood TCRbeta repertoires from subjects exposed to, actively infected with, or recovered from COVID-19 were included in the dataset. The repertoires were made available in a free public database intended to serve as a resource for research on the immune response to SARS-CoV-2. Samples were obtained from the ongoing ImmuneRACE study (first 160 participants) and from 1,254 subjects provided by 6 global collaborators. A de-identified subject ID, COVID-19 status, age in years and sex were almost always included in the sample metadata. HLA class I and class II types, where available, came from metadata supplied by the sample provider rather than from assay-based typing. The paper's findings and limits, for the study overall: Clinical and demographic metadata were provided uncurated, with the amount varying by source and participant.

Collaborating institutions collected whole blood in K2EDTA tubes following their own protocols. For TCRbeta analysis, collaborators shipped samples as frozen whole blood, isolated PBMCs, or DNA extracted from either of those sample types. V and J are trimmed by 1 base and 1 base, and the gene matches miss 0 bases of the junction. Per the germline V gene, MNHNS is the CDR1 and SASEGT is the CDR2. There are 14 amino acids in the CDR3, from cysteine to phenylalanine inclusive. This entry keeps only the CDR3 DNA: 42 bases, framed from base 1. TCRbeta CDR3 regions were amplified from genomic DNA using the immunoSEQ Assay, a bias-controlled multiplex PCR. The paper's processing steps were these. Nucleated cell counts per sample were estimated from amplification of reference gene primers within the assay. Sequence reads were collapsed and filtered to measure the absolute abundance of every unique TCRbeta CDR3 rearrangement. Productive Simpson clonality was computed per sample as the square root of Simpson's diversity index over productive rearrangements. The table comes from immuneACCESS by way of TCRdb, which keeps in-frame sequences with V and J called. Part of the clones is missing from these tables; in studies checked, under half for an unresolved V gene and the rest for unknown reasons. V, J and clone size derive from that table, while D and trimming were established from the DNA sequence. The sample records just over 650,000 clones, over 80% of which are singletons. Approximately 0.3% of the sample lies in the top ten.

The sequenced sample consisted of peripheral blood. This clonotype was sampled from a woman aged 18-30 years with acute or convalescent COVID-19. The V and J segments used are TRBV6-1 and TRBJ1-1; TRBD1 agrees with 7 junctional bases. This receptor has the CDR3 CASSEGTGNTEAFF. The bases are TGTGCCAGCAGTGAAGGGACAGGGAACACTGAAGCTTTCTTT.